This T cell receptor (beta chain) was found in a study of T-cell reconstitution after alpha-beta-depleted transplantation in children. This clonotype was recorded at least ten times. The germline gives CDR1 WSHSY, CDR2 SAAADI. This CDR3 is built from 14 residues. V lost 5 bases to trimming and J lost 4 bases, with 15 bases between them. Preparation of the TCRbeta library involved a method that used unique molecular identifiers. TCRdb processed the PCR reads anew with MiXCR; each CDR3 protein has one entry. The sample holds roughly 220,000 distinct CDR3 sequences, 12% seen once. The source was PBMCs from the stem cell graft donor, collected from the stem cell graft. V usage is TRBV10-2 and J usage is TRBJ2-7; the D gene is possibly TRBD2 (5 bases). The source is a human donor who donated a stem cell graft to a child with acute lymphoblastic leukemia. The CDR3 region has the DNA TGCGCCAGCAGTTTAATCCGGGGAGCATACGAGCAGTACTTC. Translating gives CASSLIRGAYEQYF.